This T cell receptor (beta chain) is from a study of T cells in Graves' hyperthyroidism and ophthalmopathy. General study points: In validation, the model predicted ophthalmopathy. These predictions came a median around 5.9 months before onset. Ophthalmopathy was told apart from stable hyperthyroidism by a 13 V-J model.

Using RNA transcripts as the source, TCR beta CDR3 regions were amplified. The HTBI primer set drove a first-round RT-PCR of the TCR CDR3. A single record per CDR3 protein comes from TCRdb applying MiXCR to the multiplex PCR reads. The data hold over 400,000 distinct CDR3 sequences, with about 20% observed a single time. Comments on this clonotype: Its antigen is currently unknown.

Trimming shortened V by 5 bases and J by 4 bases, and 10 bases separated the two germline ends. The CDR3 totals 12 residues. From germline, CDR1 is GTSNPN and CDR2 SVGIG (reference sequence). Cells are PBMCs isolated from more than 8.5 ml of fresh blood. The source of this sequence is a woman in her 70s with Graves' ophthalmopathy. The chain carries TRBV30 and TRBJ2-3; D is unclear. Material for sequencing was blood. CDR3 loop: CAWRGFPDTQYF. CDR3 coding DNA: TGTGCCTGGCGCGGATTCCCAGATACGCAGTATTTT. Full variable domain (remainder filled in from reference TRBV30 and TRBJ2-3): SQTIHQWPATLVQPVGSPLSLECTVEGTSNPNLYWYRQAAGRGLQLLFYSVGIGQISSEVPQNLSASRPQDRQFILSSKKLLLSDSGFYLCAWRGFPDTQYFGPGTRLTVL.